The 16 T cell receptor beta chains below all came from one sample that was sequenced in a study of blood T cell repertoires in COVID-19. Measured with immunoSEQ multiplex PCR; TCRdb has only the in-frame clones, and not every one. Of under 50,000 clones listed, over 85% were seen once; the top ten hold 15% to 20%. Input material: peripheral blood. The receptors derive from a man between 65 and 85 years old with active COVID-19.

The CDR3 region has the DNA TGTGCCAGCCTAGGAAAGACCCAGTACTTC. Protein sequence: CASLGKTQYF. The genes are TRBV6-5 and TRBJ2-5; D remains ambiguous. Deletions cut 8 bases from V and 6 bases from J, with 7 bases between. The CDR3 has 10 amino acids. CDR1 is MNHEY and CDR2 is SVGAGI in the germline V gene.

The V call is TRBV6-5, the J call TRBJ2-3, with 11 nucleotides matching TRBD2. V lost 3 bases to trimming and J lost 5 bases; unmatched junction nucleotides: 4. The CDR3 totals 15 residues. Per germline, CDR1 MNHEY and CDR2 SVGAGI. The CDR3: CASSYLAGGGDTQYF. The CDR3 coding sequence is TGTGCCAGCAGTTATCTAGCGGGGGGCGGAGATACGCAGTATTTT.

This sequence joins TRBV5-4 and TRBJ2-3; 12 positions match TRBD2. The CDR3 totals 16 residues. Germline CDR1 is SGHNT and CDR2 is YYREEE (reference sequence). After removal of 2 bases from V and 9 bases from J, the junction contained 10 bases not matched to a gene. The CDR3 DNA follows: TGTGCCAGCAGCTTAGGACTAGCGGGGCTGGGGGGGACGCAGTATTTT. Translated, it gives CASSLGLAGLGGTQYF.

This clone turned up a few times. The V gene is TRBV19, the J gene TRBJ1-4; D gene uncertain. This CDR3 is 14 amino acids long. V was trimmed by 7 bases and J by 0 bases, leaving 9 bases between them. The germline CDR1 and CDR2 sequences are LNHDA and SQIVND (reference sequence). This chain's CDR3 is CASKAEATNEKLFF. CDR3 nucleotides: TGTGCCAGTAAAGCTGAAGCAACTAATGAAAAACTGTTTTTT.

The J gene is TRBJ1-5, the V gene TRBV7-2; 11 bases are shared with TRBD1. Per germline, CDR1 SGHTA and CDR2 FQGNSA. CDR3 length equals 15 residues. The junction had 5 bases not matched to a gene; V was cut back by 5 bases and J by 5 bases. The CDR3 DNA is TGTGCCAGCAGCCCAGGACAGGGGGCCTATCAGCCCCAGCATTTT. Protein: CASSPGQGAYQPQHF. Supplemented by reference TRBV7-2 and TRBJ1-5, the full variable domain reads GAGVSQSPSNKVTEKGKDVELRCDPISGHTALYWYRQSLGQGLEFLIYFQGNSAPDKSGLPSDRFSAERTGGSVSTLTIQRTQQEDSAVYLCASSPGQGAYQPQHFGDGTRLSIL.

This chain links TRBV3-1 (or the pseudogene TRBV3-2) with TRBJ2-1, with 13 bases that match TRBD2. Losses at the gene ends were 3 bases for V and 10 bases for J; bases not matched to a gene: 3. CDR3 size: 14 residues. CDR1 is LGHDT and CDR2 is YNNKEL in the germline V gene (reference sequence). The CDR3 DNA sequence: TGTGCCAGCAGCCAGGGACTAGCGGGACCGGAGCAGTTCTTC. As protein: CASSQGLAGPEQFF.

V is TRBV6-6 and J is TRBJ2-4, with TRBD2 matching over 8 bases. V was pared by 2 bases and J by 8 bases, with 8 bases of the junction left unmatched. Germline V gene sequence: CDR1 MNHNY, CDR2 SVGAGI (reference sequence). CDR3 length equals 15 residues. For the CDR3, the DNA is TGTGCCAGCAGTTACCAGAGCGGGAGATCTGACATTCAGTACTTC. Its protein product is CASSYQSGRSDIQYF.

This clone showed up just once. Here the CDR3 DNA reads TGTGCCACCAGTACTAGCGGGGGCCTTAGCACAGATACGCAGTATTTT. Translated: CATSTSGGLSTDTQYF. This rearrangement joins TRBV24-1 to TRBJ2-3, with 11 bases identical to TRBD2. Germline CDR1 reads KGHDR; CDR2 reads SFDVKD. The CDR3 sequence is 16 residues long. Losses at the gene ends were 6 bases for V and 0 bases for J; bases not matched to a gene: 4.

This rearrangement joins TRBV18 to TRBJ1-1, with D possibly TRBD1 on 5 matching bases. The length of the CDR3 is 13 residues. V shed 4 bases and J shed 7 bases, with 13 bases lying between them. Germline-derived CDR1 and CDR2 are KGHSH and LQKENI. The CDR3 DNA follows: TGTGCCAGCTCACAGGGGACTGAGAGTGAAGCTTTCTTT. Protein: CASSQGTESEAFF.

V and J are TRBV2 and TRBJ2-1; 9 positions agree with TRBD1. CDR1 and CDR2 from the germline V gene are SNHLY and FYNNEI. V dropped 6 bases and J dropped 3; count of bases not matched to a gene: 6. The CDR3 extends over 15 amino acids. CDR3 sequence (DNA): TGTGCCAGCAGCCCCCGGGACAGGGACTACAATGAGCAGTTCTTC. Protein sequence: CASSPRDRDYNEQFF.

The chain has TRBV6-5 and TRBJ1-4, with D unresolved. The CDR3 runs 13 residues. Germline CDR1 MNHEY, CDR2 SVGAGI. The V and J ends lost 6 bases and 5 bases respectively, with 10 bases between them. Here the CDR3 reads CASRPGTNEKLFF. The CDR3 DNA follows: TGTGCCAGCAGGCCGGGAACCAATGAAAAACTGTTTTTT.

The count of this clone is one. The chain carries TRBV15 and TRBJ2-6; TRBD1 agrees at 8 bases. The CDR3 loop spans 17 amino acids. Losses at the gene ends were 8 bases for V and 0 bases for J; bases not matched to a gene: 9. Germline assignment: CDR1 LNHNV and CDR2 YYDKDF (reference sequence). DNA for the CDR3: TGTGCCACCCAGTCCGGACAGGGACGCTCTGGGGCCAACGTCCTGACTTTC. Its translation: CATQSGQGRSGANVLTF.

This sequence joins TRBV5-6 and TRBJ1-6, with unresolved D. Germline CDR1 SGHDT, CDR2 YYEEEE. The CDR3 totals 15 residues. V lost 0 bases and J 7 bases, leaving 11 bases between the germline ends. The CDR3 spells CASSLVAARNSPLHF. The CDR3 DNA sequence: TGTGCCAGCAGCTTGGTGGCGGCTCGCAATTCACCCCTCCACTTT.

The chain carries TRBV7-2 and TRBJ1-6; D uncertain. Trimming left V 4 bases short and J 0 bases short, with 19 bases between. The CDR3 is made up of 19 amino acids. Germline CDR1 is SGHTA and CDR2 is FQGNSA. CDR3 coding DNA: TGTGCCAGCAGCTCGCACCCCCGGGGTTGGGGCTCCTATAATTCACCCCTCCACTTT. This encodes CASSSHPRGWGSYNSPLHF. Full variable domain (outside the CDR3, taken from reference TRBV7-2 and TRBJ1-6): GAGVSQSPSNKVTEKGKDVELRCDPISGHTALYWYRQSLGQGLEFLIYFQGNSAPDKSGLPSDRFSAERTGGSVSTLTIQRTQQEDSAVYLCASSSHPRGWGSYNSPLHFGNGTRLTVT.

This chain joins TRBV5-1 and TRBJ2-5; no definite D call. Trimming pared 4 bases from V and 2 bases from J, leaving 12 bases between. The CDR3 consists of 14 residues. The germline gives CDR1 SGHRS, CDR2 YFSETQ. This CDR3 is CASSVGQEQETQYF. The DNA for the CDR3 is TGCGCCAGCAGCGTTGGTCAGGAACAAGAGACCCAGTACTTC.

This sequence joins TRBV6-5 and TRBJ1-6; D is unclear. The germline gives CDR1 MNHEY, CDR2 SVGAGI. V was trimmed by 7 bases and J by 7 bases, leaving 14 bases between them. The CDR3 loop spans 14 amino acids. CDR3 sequence: CASTYRGPNSPLHF. The CDR3 coding sequence is TGTGCCAGCACCTACAGAGGGCCGAATTCACCCCTCCACTTT.